These 30 T cell receptor beta chains were all obtained from the same sample, sequenced in a study of shared T cell receptors in the human thymus. TCRdb's table, derived via immunoSEQ multiplex PCR, lists solely in-frame clones and lacks some. Of about 380,000 clones in the sample, around 95% are singletons; the top ten hold around 0.018%. Specimen: thymocytes. These receptors came from a human donor.

This clone has more than one count but fewer than ten. This chain joins TRBV19 and TRBJ1-1; no firm D call. V was trimmed by 4 bases and J by 1 base, leaving 10 bases between them. The germline CDR1 and CDR2 sequences are LNHDA and SQIVND (reference sequence). This CDR3 has 14 amino acids. The CDR3 loop reads CASSTDGENTEAFF. As DNA, the CDR3 is TGTGCCAGTAGTACGGACGGGGAGAACACTGAAGCTTTCTTT.

This sequence joins TRBV7-9 and TRBJ2-7, with 8 bases identical to TRBD1. Germline assignment: CDR1 SEHNR and CDR2 FQNEAQ (reference sequence). CDR3 length: 13 amino acids. The J segment lost 4 bases and the V segment lost 6 bases, leaving 5 bases of the junction unmatched. This CDR3 is CASRYTGGYEQYF. DNA for the CDR3: TGTGCCAGCAGATATACAGGGGGATACGAGCAGTACTTC.

The table lists this clone with a few counts. The chain has TRBV18 and TRBJ1-5; TRBD1 is a possible D gene (6 bases). The germline gives CDR1 KGHSH, CDR2 LQKENI. CDR3 size: 15 residues. The V and J ends lost 6 bases and 5 bases respectively, with 17 bases between them. This chain's CDR3 is CASSPGQLGDQPQHF. The DNA for the CDR3 is TGTGCCAGCTCCCCTGGACAGTTAGGGGATCAGCCCCAGCATTTT.

The J gene is TRBJ1-1, the V gene TRBV6-1, with D perhaps matching TRBD1 (6 bases). The CDR3 covers 12 residues. Trimming stripped 5 bases from V and 7 bases from J, with 11 bases between. Per germline, CDR1 MNHNS and CDR2 SASEGT. The CDR3: CASSRTVGEAFF. The DNA of the CDR3 is TGTGCCAGCAGTAGGACAGTAGGTGAAGCTTTCTTT.

The chain carries TRBV7-2 and TRBJ2-5; 9 bases are shared with TRBD2. Germline-derived CDR1 and CDR2 are SGHTA and FQGNSA. V dropped 5 bases and J dropped 7; count of bases not matched to a gene: 2. This CDR3 has 12 amino acids. The CDR3 sequence is CASSGTSWTQYF. For the CDR3, the DNA is TGTGCCAGCAGCGGGACTAGCTGGACCCAGTACTTC.

V and J are TRBV7-2 and TRBJ1-1; D is unclear. CDR1 SGHTA and CDR2 FQGNSA come from the germline V gene. The germline V and J ends were trimmed by 2 bases and 6 bases, with 19 bases remaining between them. The CDR3 runs 16 residues. In DNA form, the CDR3 reads TGTGCCAGCAGCTTATATAGGAGGGCTGGTTTGGCTGAAGCTTTCTTT. It is translated as CASSLYRRAGLAEAFF. Variable domain in full (rest from reference TRBV7-2 and TRBJ1-1): GAGVSQSPSNKVTEKGKDVELRCDPISGHTALYWYRQSLGQGLEFLIYFQGNSAPDKSGLPSDRFSAERTGGSVSTLTIQRTQQEDSAVYLCASSLYRRAGLAEAFFGQGTRLTVV.

The V gene is TRBV18, the J gene TRBJ2-1, with TRBD1 matching 7 bases. The CDR3 spans 16 residues. Trimming took 1 base from V and 4 from J; bases not matched to a gene: 7. The germline gives CDR1 KGHSH, CDR2 LQKENI. This CDR3 is CASSPLAGTVYNEQFF. CDR3 nucleotides: TGTGCCAGCTCACCACTTGCCGGGACAGTTTACAATGAGCAGTTCTTC.

The chain couples TRBV28 to TRBJ2-7; D gene ambiguous. V was pared by 5 bases and J by 0 bases, with 5 bases between. CDR1 and CDR2 (germline): MDHEN, SYDVKM. The CDR3 spans 12 residues. The CDR3 nucleotides read TGTGCCAGCAGTCCCGACTCCTACGAGCAGTACTTC. It specifies CASSPDSYEQYF. Full variable domain (missing parts from reference TRBV28 and TRBJ2-7): DVKVTQSSRYLVKRTGEKVFLECVQDMDHENMFWYRQDPGLGLRLIYFSYDVKMKEKGDIPEGYSVSREKKERFSLILESASTNQTSMYLCASSPDSYEQYFGPGTRLTVT.

The chain uses TRBV7-2 and TRBJ2-7; the D is unclear. This CDR3 region has 18 residues. The V gene lost 5 bases and the J gene lost 3 bases, with 26 bases spanning the gap. Germline V gives CDR1 SGHTA, CDR2 FQGNSA. The CDR3, as DNA: TGTGCCAGCAGCGCGCCCTCCCCTCCGTACGGGTCAATCTACGAGCAGTACTTC. Encoded protein: CASSAPSPPYGSIYEQYF.

This chain uses TRBV30 with TRBJ1-1, with D unresolved. Germline V gene sequence: CDR1 GTSNPN, CDR2 SVGIG (reference sequence). The CDR3 consists of 9 residues. The V gene lost 8 bases and the J gene lost 7 bases, with 8 bases spanning the gap. Written as DNA, the CDR3 is TGTGCCACGGATGGTGAAGCTTTCTTT. Residues: CATDGEAFF.

This rearrangement joins TRBV28 to TRBJ2-7, with 9 bases that match TRBD2. The CDR3 extends over 16 amino acids. CDR1 is MDHEN and CDR2 is SYDVKM in the germline V gene. The V gene end was trimmed by 2 bases and the J gene end by 3 bases; junction bases not matched to a gene: 8. As DNA, the CDR3 is TGTGCCAGCAGTTTACTAGCGGGACCGATAAACTACGAGCAGTACTTC. It specifies CASSLLAGPINYEQYF.

This clone came up a few times. The V call is TRBV13, the J call TRBJ1-5, with D perhaps matching TRBD1 (5 bases). The CDR3 has 12 residues. Germline V CDR1 and CDR2: PRHDT, FYEKMQ (reference sequence). Trimming removed 2 bases at V and 8 bases at J, with 7 bases between. CDR3 nucleotide sequence: TGTGCCAGCAGCTTATTGGGGGAGCCCCAGCATTTT. Protein product: CASSLLGEPQHF.

The chain has TRBV7-8 and TRBJ2-7; D call uncertain. Germline V gene data show CDR1 as SGHVS and CDR2 as FQNEAQ. Between the trimmed V and J ends, which lost 0 bases and 4 bases, there was a span of 16 bases. This CDR3 region has 16 residues. The CDR3 sequence is CASSLARRPLFYEQYF. CDR3 nucleotide sequence: TGTGCCAGCAGCTTAGCGAGGCGACCCCTATTTTACGAGCAGTACTTC.

This chain links TRBV15 with TRBJ2-7; D may be TRBD2 (6 bases). The CDR3 spans 15 residues. The germline gives CDR1 LNHNV, CDR2 YYDKDF (reference sequence). The germline V and J ends were trimmed by 0 bases and 3 bases, with 12 bases remaining between them. CDR3 protein: CATSRDGTEYYEQYF. The CDR3 DNA reads TGTGCCACCAGCAGAGATGGGACTGAGTACTACGAGCAGTACTTC.

The chain links TRBV30 to TRBJ1-5, with a possible D match to TRBD1 (5 bases). Germline CDR1 GTSNPN, CDR2 SVGIG (reference sequence). This CDR3 is built from 14 residues. Deletions cut 5 bases from V and 7 bases from J, with 18 bases between. The CDR3 is CAWGGTRGSQPQHF. CDR3 nucleotide sequence: TGTGCCTGGGGGGGGACCCGCGGAAGCCAGCCCCAGCATTTT.

V usage is TRBV6-1 and J usage is TRBJ2-7, with a tentative D call TRBD2 (6 bases). The germline gives CDR1 MNHNS, CDR2 SASEGT. V gave up 8 bases and J gave up 7 bases, with 24 bases separating them. This CDR3 has 15 residues. The CDR3 here is CASLLPSDRPGEQYF. CDR3 DNA sequence: TGTGCCAGCCTTCTTCCTAGCGACCGTCCGGGTGAGCAGTACTTC.

The chain uses TRBV6-5 and TRBJ2-3, with unresolved D. V was shortened by 2 bases and J by 2 bases, with 8 bases between the two germline ends. There are 14 residues in the CDR3. Germline V CDR1 and CDR2: MNHEY, SVGAGI. The CDR3 bases are TGTGCCAGCAGTTACGGCCTGAACACAGATACGCAGTATTTT. Translated, it gives CASSYGLNTDTQYF.

This chain links TRBV7-6 with TRBJ2-7; 8 nucleotides line up with TRBD1. Germline V lookup: CDR1 SGHVS, CDR2 FNYEAQ. The CDR3 runs to 15 residues. V trimming: 4 bases; J trimming: 0 bases; junction bases outside the gene matches: 5. The CDR3 DNA reads as TGTGCCAGCAGCTCGGGACAGGTAGGCTCCTACGAGCAGTACTTC. Amino acids: CASSSGQVGSYEQYF.

The chain links TRBV6-1 to TRBJ2-7; TRBD1 aligns across 7 bases. Per germline, CDR1 MNHNS and CDR2 SASEGT. After removal of 6 bases from V and 2 bases from J, the junction contained 10 bases not matched to a gene. CDR3 size: 15 residues. CDR3 protein: CASRPGTEITYEQYF. CDR3 nucleotides: TGTGCCAGCAGACCCGGGACAGAAATCACCTACGAGCAGTACTTC.

The gene calls are TRBV5-6 and TRBJ2-4; D remains ambiguous. Trimming took 4 bases from V and 0 from J, leaving 5 bases between them. Germline CDR1 and CDR2: SGHDT and YYEEEE. The CDR3 has 13 residues. CDR3 amino acids: CASSQLAKNIQYF. CDR3 DNA: TGTGCCAGCAGCCAGCTAGCCAAAAACATTCAGTACTTC.

CDR3 sequence: CASSIRHAKGVGGSQETQYF. DNA for the CDR3: TGTGCCAGTAGTATACGGCACGCTAAAGGAGTCGGGGGCTCACAGGAGACCCAGTACTTC. The chain employs TRBV19 and TRBJ2-5; D may match TRBD1 or TRBD2 (6 bases each). V was clipped by 2 bases and J by 5 bases, with 30 bases between them. The V gene's germline CDR1 is LNHDA and CDR2 SQIVND (reference sequence). The CDR3 consists of 20 residues. Variable domain in full (rest from reference TRBV19 and TRBJ2-5): DGGITQSPKYLFRKEGQNVTLSCEQNLNHDAMYWYRQDPGQGLRLIYYSQIVNDFQKGDIAEGYSVSREKKESFPLTVTSAQKNPTAFYLCASSIRHAKGVGGSQETQYFGPGTRLLVL.

The gene calls are TRBV4-2 and TRBJ1-1, with 8 bases lining up with TRBD1. Losses at the gene ends were 6 bases for V and 1 base for J; bases not matched to a gene: 4. The CDR3 consists of 14 residues. The V gene's germline CDR1 is LGHNA and CDR2 YNFKEQ. This CDR3 reads CASRMGQANTEAFF. CDR3 DNA sequence: TGTGCCAGCAGGATGGGACAGGCGAACACTGAAGCTTTCTTT.

This chain connects TRBV7-9 to TRBJ2-4; the D is unclear. Germline values: CDR1 SEHNR, CDR2 FQNEAQ (reference sequence). CDR3 size: 15 residues. Trimming took 3 bases from V and 8 from J, leaving 17 bases between them. CDR3 DNA: TGTGCCAGCAGCTTTGGTCGGACCCCTACGGACATTCAGTACTTC. Protein product: CASSFGRTPTDIQYF.

This clone occurred once. V usage is TRBV5-4 and J usage is TRBJ1-2; TRBD1 might be the D (5 bases). The germline V and J ends were trimmed by 5 bases and 3 bases, with 23 bases remaining between them. CDR1 SGHNT and CDR2 YYREEE come from the germline V gene (reference sequence). The CDR3 length is 17 residues. The chain's CDR3 is CASRTQPGRLGHYGYTF. CDR3 nucleotide sequence: TGTGCCAGCAGAACTCAGCCCGGCCGGCTGGGGCACTATGGCTACACCTTC. The full variable domain, rest sourced from reference TRBV5-4 and TRBJ1-2, is ETGVTQSPTHLIKTRGQQVTLRCSSQSGHNTVSWYQQALGQGPQFIFQYYREEENGRGNFPPRFSGLQFPNYSSELNVNALELDDSALYLCASRTQPGRLGHYGYTFGSGTRLTVV.

The V call is TRBV9, the J call TRBJ1-1, with a tentative D call TRBD1 (5 bases). V gave up 2 bases and J gave up 5 bases, with 22 bases separating them. The CDR3 is 17 residues long. Germline CDR1 SGDLS, CDR2 YYNGEE. CDR3 sequence (DNA): TGTGCCAGCAGCGTCCAAAGGGGAAACGACGGAGGGACTGAAGCTTTCTTT. Protein: CASSVQRGNDGGTEAFF.

The chain employs TRBV5-6 and TRBJ2-1; D not resolved. Trimming removed 7 bases at V and 9 bases at J, with 11 bases between. CDR3 size: 11 residues. Per the germline V gene, CDR1 is SGHDT and CDR2 is YYEEEE. The CDR3 DNA reads TGTGCCAGCGGTCTAGACATTGAGCAGTTCTTC. Its translation: CASGLDIEQFF.

The genes are TRBV6-5 and TRBJ2-2; D tentatively fits TRBD1 or TRBD2 (5 bases each). Germline-derived CDR1 and CDR2 are MNHEY and SVGAGI. V was shortened by 2 bases and J by 4 bases, with 8 bases between the two germline ends. This CDR3 is built from 14 residues. CDR3 protein: CASSYRDPTGELFF. The CDR3 nucleotides are TGTGCCAGCAGTTACCGGGACCCCACCGGGGAGCTGTTTTTT.

The chain is built from TRBV19 and TRBJ2-1; 16 nucleotides align to TRBD2. The ends lost 4 bases at V and 6 bases at J; junction bases unmatched: 6. Germline-derived CDR1 and CDR2 are LNHDA and SQIVND (reference sequence). This CDR3 comprises 17 residues. CDR3 protein: CASSRNGTSGRANEQFF. The CDR3 nucleotides are TGTGCCAGTAGTAGGAACGGGACTAGCGGGAGGGCCAATGAGCAGTTCTTC. The full variable domain, completed using reference TRBV19 and TRBJ2-1, is DGGITQSPKYLFRKEGQNVTLSCEQNLNHDAMYWYRQDPGQGLRLIYYSQIVNDFQKGDIAEGYSVSREKKESFPLTVTSAQKNPTAFYLCASSRNGTSGRANEQFFGPGTRLTVL.

The chain couples TRBV5-1 to TRBJ2-1, with D perhaps TRBD2 (5 bases). This CDR3 spans 17 amino acids. Germline V CDR1 and CDR2: SGHRS, YFSETQ. Trimming took off 6 bases at V and 0 bases at J, with 19 bases between the two ends. The CDR3 DNA follows: TGCGCCAGCACCCTCAGAGAGGGTCCCGTCTCCTACAATGAGCAGTTCTTC. Translated, it gives CASTLREGPVSYNEQFF.

The V and J genes are TRBV28 and TRBJ1-2; a weak D match, TRBD1 (6 bases). CDR1 and CDR2 from the germline V gene are MDHEN and SYDVKM. The CDR3 loop spans 15 amino acids. The V end was cut by 5 bases, the J end by 6 bases, with 19 bases between. The CDR3 protein is CASSLSRGRMDGYTF. The CDR3, as DNA: TGTGCCAGCAGTCTCTCACGGGGGCGAATGGATGGCTACACCTTC.